The 5 T cell receptor beta chains below all came from one sample that was sequenced in a study of cytomegalovirus exposure and HLA in healthy donors. Primers: 60 Vbeta forward and 13 Jbeta reverse. Libraries were prepared by immunoSEQ multiplex PCR; TCRdb keeps only in-frame clonotypes and omits some of them. The sample contains roughly 130,000 clones, over 60% of which appear only once. Material: PBMCs. The receptors originated from a human donor in good health.

The chain recombines TRBV5-1 with TRBJ2-5, with TRBD2 matching 7 bases. The V gene end was trimmed by 4 bases and the J gene end by 3 bases; junction bases not matched to a gene: 3. CDR1 is SGHRS and CDR2 is YFSETQ in the germline V gene. The CDR3 is 13 amino acids. The DNA of the CDR3 is TGCGCCAGCAGCCCGGGGGGTGAAGAGACCCAGTACTTC. Its protein is CASSPGGEETQYF.

The chain carries TRBV5-1 and TRBJ2-5, with TRBD2 matching 7 bases. The DNA end is a closer match to TRBJ2-7, so the J assignment may be wrong. Germline V lookup: CDR1 SGHRS, CDR2 YFSETQ. The CDR3 spans 14 residues. The CDR3 coding sequence is TGCGCCAGCAGCTTTGCGGGGGACCACTACGAGCAGTACTTC. Translating it yields CASSFAGDHYEQYF.

V and J are TRBV10-3 and TRBJ1-2; perhaps TRBD1 as D (6 bases). Looked up from germline, CDR1 is ENHRY and CDR2 is SYGVKD. This CDR3 contains 17 residues. Trimming removed 2 bases at V and 0 bases at J, with 16 bases between. CDR3 residues: CAISEGGPSAANYGYTF. Written as DNA, the CDR3 is TGTGCCATCAGTGAGGGGGGCCCGTCGGCCGCTAACTATGGCTACACCTTC.

In its sample, this clone was seen once. V usage is TRBV7-8 and J usage is TRBJ2-1; the match to TRBD2 covers 13 bases. Per the germline V gene, CDR1 is SGHVS and CDR2 is FQNEAQ. V shed 5 bases, J shed 6 bases, and the junction held 13 bases outside the gene matches. The CDR3 has 18 residues. The CDR3 sequence: CASSELAGGLLTFNEQFF. The CDR3 DNA is TGTGCCAGCAGCGAACTAGCGGGGGGGCTCCTTACCTTCAATGAGCAGTTCTTC.

This sequence joins TRBV13 and TRBJ2-7, with 9 bases fitting TRBD1. The CDR3 is 14 amino acids. The germline CDR1 and CDR2 sequences are PRHDT and FYEKMQ (reference sequence). V shed 5 bases, J shed 5 bases, and the junction held 7 bases outside the gene matches. CDR3 DNA sequence: TGTGCCAGCAGCCTCCGGGACAGGGACCACGAGCAGTACTTC. This gives the protein CASSLRDRDHEQYF.